The present entry profiles one T cell receptor beta chain with its context. Its antigen remains unknown. Each replicate PCR on the sorted subsets used about 220 ng DNA (around 31,000 T cell genomes). Sequenced by immunoSEQ multiplex PCR; TCRdb stores in-frame clones only, minus some. The sample records about 2,200,000 clones, roughly 91% being singletons. The sample is drawn from a study of shared clonotypes between healthy human individuals. About the study: Samples came from a couple of female and three male donors aged 18 to 49.

Study-level points and caveats: Rarefaction demonstrated incomplete sorted-subset sequencing despite large depth.

CD8 cells classed as naive were CD45RO-negative and positively selected for CCR7, excluding terminally differentiated effector memory CD45RA+ cells. Sequencing was carried out using naive CD8+ T cells from PBMCs. The source is a man aged 18 to 30 in good health. Some clones in this sample may be carry-over from other donors' samples.

Written as DNA, the CDR3 is TGCGCCAGCAGCTTGCCCACTAGCGGGAGACCGGACATTCAGTACTTC. Residues: CASSLPTSGRPDIQYF. The chain has TRBV5-1 and TRBJ2-4; 11 bases line up with TRBD2. Unmatched junction bases numbered 8, after V lost 1 base and J lost 8 bases. The CDR3 contains 16 residues. The germline CDR1 and CDR2 sequences are SGHRS and YFSETQ.